These T cell receptor beta chains were read from a single sample in a study of shared clonotypes between healthy human individuals. Libraries were prepared by immunoSEQ multiplex PCR; TCRdb keeps only in-frame clonotypes and omits some of them. The sample comprises about 1,800,000 clones, about 95% of which are singletons, and 1% to 1.5% rests with the top ten. The sequencing input was naive CD8+ T cells sorted from blood. Receptors were obtained from a man aged 18 to 30 in good health. Each CDR3 is given with its conserved first and last residue. Each record gives: clone size, J gene, V gene, D gene, CDR3 protein, CDR3 DNA. D genes are given only for firm matches. Part of the rows lack a size; the others show once, few, many or a class for expanded clones.

>NA|TRBJ2-1|TRBV5-6|NA
CASSSTATIEQFF
TGTGCCAGCAGCTCGACTGCTACAATTGAGCAGTTCTTC
>once|TRBJ2-7|TRBV5-4|TRBD2
CASSLESSGAYEQYF
TGTGCCAGCAGCTTGGAGTCTAGCGGTGCCTACGAGCAGTACTTC
>NA|TRBJ2-3|TRBV4-3|TRBD2
CASSPGLAGAPDTQYF
TGCGCCAGCAGCCCGGGACTAGCGGGGGCCCCAGATACGCAGTATTTT
>NA|TRBJ2-3|TRBV5-6|NA
CASSFAWQDTQYF
TGTGCCAGCAGCTTCGCATGGCAAGATACGCAGTATTTT
>NA|TRBJ2-7|TRBV19|TRBD2
CASSISFLAGSVYEQYF
TGTGCCAGTAGTATCTCCTTTCTAGCGGGGAGCGTCTACGAGCAGTACTTC
>once|TRBJ2-7|TRBV13|TRBD1
CASSLAGGKGHEQYF
TGTGCCAGCAGCTTAGCAGGGGGAAAGGGGCACGAGCAGTACTTC
>once|TRBJ2-2|TRBV11-2|NA
CASSSDSGVHGELFF
TGTGCCAGCAGCTCCGACTCGGGGGTTCACGGGGAGCTGTTTTTT
>NA|TRBJ1-1|TRBV7-8|TRBD1
CASSPPGQMNTEAFF
TGTGCCAGCAGCCCCCCGGGACAGATGAACACTGAAGCTTTCTTT
>NA|TRBJ2-1|TRBV5-1|NA
CASSQRHSYNEQFF
TGCGCCAGCAGCCAGCGGCACTCCTACAATGAGCAGTTCTTC
>NA|TRBJ2-5|TRBV5-4|TRBD1
CASSLSGGRETQYF
TGTGCCAGCAGCTTGTCAGGGGGTCGAGAGACCCAGTACTTC
>NA|TRBJ2-7|TRBV19|NA
CASATASHSYEQYF
TGTGCCAGTGCCACGGCTAGCCACTCCTACGAGCAGTACTTC
>NA|TRBJ2-1|TRBV28|TRBD1
CASSDTGQGYNEQFF
TGTGCCAGCAGTGATACGGGACAGGGTTACAATGAGCAGTTCTTC
>NA|TRBJ1-2|TRBV5-6|TRBD1
CASSPTGTGAYGYTF
TGTGCCAGCAGCCCAACCGGGACAGGGGCCTATGGCTACACCTTC
>NA|TRBJ1-2|TRBV9|TRBD1
CASSPGSGTGAEGYTF
TGTGCCAGCAGCCCTGGCTCCGGGACAGGGGCGGAAGGCTACACCTTC
>NA|TRBJ2-1|TRBV27|TRBD2
CASSLSAGGNEQFF
TGTGCCAGCAGTTTATCGGCGGGGGGCAATGAGCAGTTCTTC
>NA|TRBJ1-1|TRBV7-9|NA
CASGPGGTEAFF
TGTGCCAGCGGCCCCGGAGGCACTGAAGCTTTCTTT
>NA|TRBJ2-5|TRBV28|TRBD1
CASSGQGVKGEETQYF
TGTGCCAGCAGCGGACAGGGGGTAAAGGGAGAAGAGACCCAGTACTTC
>NA|TRBJ2-1|TRBV27|NA
CASSLGGISRNEQFF
TGTGCCAGCAGTTTAGGCGGGATATCCCGCAATGAGCAGTTCTTC
>few|TRBJ1-1|TRBV11-2|NA
CASSLEANTEAFF
TGTGCCAGCAGCTTAGAGGCGAACACTGAAGCTTTCTTT
>NA|TRBJ2-1|TRBV19|NA
CASSIEAPYNEQFF
TGTGCCAGTAGTATAGAAGCCCCATACAATGAGCAGTTCTTC
>NA|TRBJ2-7|TRBV5-6|NA
CASSSWVDLNEQYF
TGTGCCAGCAGCTCGTGGGTTGACCTCAACGAGCAGTACTTC
>NA|TRBJ1-5|TRBV9|TRBD1
CASSVEGEGAQPQHF
TGTGCCAGCAGCGTAGAAGGAGAGGGGGCACAGCCCCAGCATTTT
>NA|TRBJ2-7|TRBV29-1|NA
CSVEADRAYEQYF
TGCAGCGTTGAGGCGGACCGGGCCTACGAGCAGTACTTC
>NA|TRBJ2-7|TRBV6-1|TRBD1
CASSATGGLYEQYF
TGTGCCAGCAGTGCGACAGGGGGCTTGTACGAGCAGTACTTC
>NA|TRBJ2-7|TRBV2|TRBD1
CASGWTGSYEQYF
TGTGCCAGCGGGTGGACAGGGAGCTACGAGCAGTACTTC
>NA|TRBJ1-2|TRBV5-6|NA
CASSLGGMAYGYTF
TGTGCCAGCAGCTTGGGGGGTATGGCCTATGGCTACACCTTC